These 5 T cell receptor beta chains were sequenced from one sample in a study of early T cells in non-severe SARS-CoV-2 infection. TCRdb called the 5' RACE reads again in MiXCR, with one record for every CDR3 protein. Of fewer than 75,000 distinct CDR3 sequences listed, 18% are singletons. The material was whole blood, obtained at baseline. All receptors derive from an adult who was a healthcare worker with PCR-confirmed SARS-CoV-2 infection or an uninfected control (not recorded which).

V gene TRBV7-6 combines with J gene TRBJ2-3, with no clear D. This CDR3 spans 12 amino acids. CDR1 and CDR2 from the germline V gene are SGHVS and FNYEAQ. V lost 1 base and J lost 4, with 3 bases in between. The CDR3 here is CASSLVPDTQYF. In DNA form, the CDR3 reads TGTGCCAGCAGCTTAGTTCCAGATACGCAGTATTTT.

The chain couples TRBV29-1 to TRBJ1-2; no clear D gene. The V and J ends lost 4 bases and 3 bases respectively, with 6 bases between them. The germline V gene has CDR1 SQVTM and CDR2 ANQGSEA. The CDR3 totals 11 residues. The DNA for the CDR3 is TGCAGCGTTGTGGTAGACTATGGCTACACCTTC. The encoded protein is CSVVVDYGYTF.

In its sample, this clonotype was seen a few times. The chain employs TRBV29-1 and TRBJ2-5, with D possibly matching TRBD1 (5 bases). V shed 7 bases and J shed 2 bases, with 17 bases lying between them. Germline V gives CDR1 SQVTM, CDR2 ANQGSEA. There are 14 residues in the CDR3. Here the CDR3 reads CSARVLQTQETQYF. The CDR3 region has the DNA TGCAGCGCCAGGGTCTTGCAAACGCAAGAGACCCAGTACTTC. The variable domain in full, completed from reference TRBV29-1 and TRBJ2-5, reads SAVISQKPSRDICQRGTSLTIQCQVDSQVTMMFWYRQQPGQSLTLIATANQGSEATYESGFVIDKFPISRPNLTFSTLTVSNMSPEDSSIYLCSARVLQTQETQYFGPGTRLLVL.

This clonotype was counted a few times. This chain links TRBV13 with TRBJ2-7; D may match TRBD1 or TRBD2 (5 bases each). CDR1 is PRHDT, CDR2 FYEKMQ, per germline (reference sequence). CDR3 length: 14 residues. Deletions cut 5 bases from V and 3 bases from J, with 14 bases between. The DNA for the CDR3 is TGTGCCAGCAGCACAGGAGGCGCAGACTACGAGCAGTACTTC. It codes for CASSTGGADYEQYF. The whole variable domain, remainder taken from reference TRBV13 and TRBJ2-7, is AAGVIQSPRHLIKEKRETATLKCYPIPRHDTVYWYQQGPGQDPQFLISFYEKMQSDKGSIPDRFSAQQFSDYHSELNMSSLELGDSALYFCASSTGGADYEQYFGPGTRLTVT.

There are a few counts of this clonotype. This sequence joins TRBV6-5 and TRBJ1-1; 9 bases agree with TRBD1. V was clipped by 6 bases and J by 3 bases; unmatched bases: 8. Germline CDR1 reads MNHEY; CDR2 reads SVGAGI. The CDR3 contains 15 residues. In nucleotides, the CDR3 is TGTGCCAGCAGACGGGACAGGGTAACGGACACTGAAGCTTTCTTT. Translated: CASRRDRVTDTEAFF.